This TCR beta chain was sequenced during a study of OX40 agonist ivuxolimab in advanced cancers. As for the study in general: Each dose-escalation patient presented with hepatocellular carcinoma, melanoma, renal cell or head and neck cancer. Enrollees could have had prior anti-PD-1, anti-PD-L1 or anti-CTLA-4 therapy, which 30% to 50% had received. Overall study results and limits: Among the lowest peripheral clonal expansion occurred in 0.1-3.0 mg/kg partial responders.

This table comes from immunoSEQ multiplex PCR, and its TCRdb copy is limited to in-frame clones, with some not included. This sample has tens of thousands of clones, with around 90% found just once. Baseline was the first blood sampling point, followed by cycle 4 day 1 and cycle 7 day 1. Details on this clone: What it recognizes is unknown.

CDR3 size: 11 residues. Trimming shortened V by 5 bases and J by 3 bases, and 8 bases separated the two germline ends. The germline gives CDR1 DFQATT, CDR2 SNEGSKA (reference sequence). This specimen was CD4+ or CD8+ T cells sorted from blood, taken in a trial of the OX40 agonist ivuxolimab. This sequence joins TRBV20-1 and TRBJ2-7; a possible D gene is TRBD2 (5 bases). This TCR was recovered from an adult with an advanced solid tumor such as melanoma, head and neck, liver or kidney cancer. For the CDR3, the DNA is TGCAGTGCTTCGGGGTTCTACGAGCAGTACTTC. Translation: CSASGFYEQYF.